The rows below give T cell receptor beta chains drawn from one sample of a study of control samples from healthy donors and cancer patients. Profiling relied on immunoSEQ multiplex PCR, and the TCRdb table lists in-frame clones only, not all of them. The sample records about 54,000 clones, around 95% being singletons. Sequencing was done on a sample of blood. These receptors were collected from a woman under 40 in good health. Each CDR3 is given with its conserved first and last residue. The D gene is left open where the match is weak. Some rows mark clone size as missing; the rest say once, few, many or name a class of expanded clone.

clone size: NA
D gene: NA
V gene: TRBV13
J gene: TRBJ2-3
CDR3 DNA: TGTGCCAGCAGCCCGGTAGCAGGTAGCACAGATACGCAGTATTTT
CDR3 protein: CASSPVAGSTDTQYF

clone size: NA
D gene: NA
V gene: TRBV11-2
J gene: TRBJ2-7
CDR3 DNA: TGTGCCAGCAGCTTACCCACCTACGAGCAGTACTTC
CDR3 protein: CASSLPTYEQYF

clone size: once
D gene: TRBD2
V gene: TRBV5-4
J gene: TRBJ2-7
CDR3 DNA: TGTGCCAGCAGCTTGACTAGCGGGAGGGCCTACGAGCAGTACTTC
CDR3 protein: CASSLTSGRAYEQYF

clone size: NA
D gene: TRBD1
V gene: TRBV5-6
J gene: TRBJ2-3
CDR3 DNA: TGTGCCAGCATAGAGACAGGGGGCTACACAGATACGCAGTATTTT
CDR3 protein: CASIETGGYTDTQYF

clone size: NA
D gene: NA
V gene: TRBV28
J gene: TRBJ2-7
CDR3 DNA: TGTGCCAGCAGGTCGACGGACGTAATATACGAGCAGTACTTC
CDR3 protein: CASRSTDVIYEQYF

clone size: NA
D gene: NA
V gene: TRBV11-2
J gene: TRBJ2-3
CDR3 DNA: TGTGCCAGCAACCACGTCGGGGCGCGGACAGATACGCAGTATTTT
CDR3 protein: CASNHVGARTDTQYF

clone size: NA
D gene: NA
V gene: TRBV6-5
J gene: TRBJ2-5
CDR3 DNA: TGTGCCAGCAGTTTTCAAGGATACCAAGAGACCCAGTACTTC
CDR3 protein: CASSFQGYQETQYF

clone size: NA
D gene: NA
V gene: TRBV20-1
J gene: TRBJ1-4
CDR3 DNA: TGCAGTGCTAGTAGGACCGTCGGTGAAAAACTGTTTTTT
CDR3 protein: CSASRTVGEKLFF

clone size: NA
D gene: TRBD1
V gene: TRBV18
J gene: TRBJ1-2
CDR3 DNA: TGTGCCAGCTCACCGGGTTCGGACAGGGGATTTTATGGCTACACCTTC
CDR3 protein: CASSPGSDRGFYGYTF

clone size: NA
D gene: TRBD2
V gene: TRBV15
J gene: TRBJ2-5
CDR3 DNA: TGTGCCACCAGCCCCCTGGGGCTAGCGGGAGGGGAGACCCAGTACTTC
CDR3 protein: CATSPLGLAGGETQYF

clone size: NA
D gene: TRBD2
V gene: TRBV14
J gene: TRBJ2-3
CDR3 DNA: TGTGCCAGCAGCCAGTGGACTAGCGGGGCAGATACGCAGTATTTT
CDR3 protein: CASSQWTSGADTQYF

clone size: NA
D gene: NA
V gene: TRBV20-1
J gene: TRBJ1-2
CDR3 DNA: TGCAGTGCTGGTGCCGTCACTAACTATGGCTACACCTTC
CDR3 protein: CSAGAVTNYGYTF

clone size: once
D gene: NA
V gene: TRBV9
J gene: TRBJ2-3
CDR3 DNA: TGTGCCAGCAGCGTAGAACTAGTTCCAGATACGCAGTATTTT
CDR3 protein: CASSVELVPDTQYF

clone size: once
D gene: NA
V gene: TRBV10-3
J gene: TRBJ2-2
CDR3 DNA: TGTGCCATCAGGGAGGGGCCCGGGGAGCTGTTTTTT
CDR3 protein: CAIREGPGELFF

clone size: NA
D gene: NA
V gene: TRBV6-6
J gene: TRBJ1-5
CDR3 DNA: TGTGCCAGCAGTCCAACCCCTAATCAGCCCCAGCATTTT
CDR3 protein: CASSPTPNQPQHF

clone size: NA
D gene: TRBD2
V gene: TRBV5-5
J gene: TRBJ2-7
CDR3 DNA: TGTGCCAGCAGCTGGGAGGGGTCCGCGCGAGGCGAGCAGTACTTC
CDR3 protein: CASSWEGSARGEQYF

clone size: NA
D gene: NA
V gene: TRBV19
J gene: TRBJ2-5
CDR3 DNA: TGTGCCAGTAGTATGGGACGTCGACAAGAGACCCAGTACTTC
CDR3 protein: CASSMGRRQETQYF

clone size: NA
D gene: NA
V gene: TRBV2
J gene: TRBJ1-5
CDR3 DNA: TGTGCCAGCAGGCCGGGACCACCTCGGTCGTATAGCAATCAGCCCCAGCATTTT
CDR3 protein: CASRPGPPRSYSNQPQHF

clone size: NA
D gene: NA
V gene: TRBV6-5
J gene: TRBJ1-3
CDR3 DNA: TGTGCCAGCCAAAACGACATCTCTGGAAACACCATATATTTT
CDR3 protein: CASQNDISGNTIYF

clone size: once
D gene: NA
V gene: TRBV19
J gene: TRBJ1-5
CDR3 DNA: TGTGCCAGTACTGGGTTAGGCGAAGGCAATCAGCCCCAGCATTTT
CDR3 protein: CASTGLGEGNQPQHF

clone size: NA
D gene: NA
V gene: TRBV18
J gene: TRBJ1-3
CDR3 DNA: TGTGCCAGCTCACCAGGGAGCGGGGGCTCTGGAAACACCATATATTTT
CDR3 protein: CASSPGSGGSGNTIYF